This TCR beta chain came from a study of T-cell reconstitution after alpha-beta-depleted transplantation in children. Points from the study as a whole: At around two months after transplant, the alpha-beta T cells were reportedly derived from several hundred expanded clones that came from non-depleted graft cells. The origin of high day-60 TCRbeta diversity in some patients lay in surviving recipient T cells and thymic progenitors.

Preparation of the TCRbeta library was carried out with unique molecular identifiers. Using its own MiXCR run on the PCR reads, TCRdb lists one record per CDR3 protein. The data contain 800,000 to 1,000,000 distinct CDR3 sequences, about 31% of them singletons. Worth noting for this clonotype: Its antigen remains unidentified.

V was trimmed by 5 bases and J by 9 bases, leaving 17 bases between them. Germline V gene sequence: CDR1 SGHAT, CDR2 FQNNGV. The CDR3 loop spans 14 amino acids. The source was PBMCs, mostly from graft donor cells, collected 360 days after TCRalphabeta/CD19-depleted stem cell transplant. The genes are TRBV11-2 and TRBJ2-1; D remains unclear. The sequence derives from a boy younger than two who had a stem cell transplant for SCID, so the T cells may come from the graft donor. CDR3 coding DNA: TGTGCCAGCAGCCGCGACCAGCTGGGTATTGAGCAGTTCTTC. Encoded protein: CASSRDQLGIEQFF.